This T cell receptor beta chain was captured by sequencing in a study of blood T cell repertoires in COVID-19 (dated by TCRdb to 2020 to 2021). Some background on the complete study: The collaborator samples originated in the United States, Italy and Spain and spanned the acute and convalescent phases of COVID-19. The repertoires were released in a freely available public database intended as a resource for research on the immune response to SARS-CoV-2. Where available, HLA class I and class II types were taken from metadata supplied by the sample provider and were not determined by assay-based typing. A de-identified subject ID, COVID-19 status, age in years and sex were almost always included in the sample metadata. The samples were drawn from the first 160 participants of the ongoing ImmuneRACE study and from under 1,500 subjects provided by 6 global collaborators. The prospective study material was composed of cDNA or gDNA derived from T cells, B-cell-depleted T cells, or PBMCs. The dataset comprised deeply sampled blood TCRbeta repertoires from subjects exposed to, actively infected with, or recovered from COVID-19. Beyond this particular receptor, the publication reports: Clinical and demographic metadata were provided uncurated, with the amount varying by source and participant.

Each collaborating institution followed its own protocols to collect whole blood in K2EDTA tubes. Collaborator samples were shipped for TCRbeta analysis as frozen whole blood, isolated PBMCs, or DNA extracted from either sample type. TCRbeta CDR3 regions were amplified from genomic DNA using the immunoSEQ Assay, a bias-controlled multiplex PCR. The authors' analysis ran thus. Within the assay, amplification of reference gene primers was used to estimate how many nucleated cells each sample contained. To quantify the absolute abundance of each unique TCRbeta CDR3 rearrangement, sequence reads were collapsed and filtered. For each sample, productive Simpson clonality was calculated as the square root of Simpson's diversity index across productive rearrangements. Here the immuneACCESS table is served through TCRdb, limited to in-frame sequences with V and J called. Missing clones are a known gap in these copies; in checked studies unresolved V genes cover under half, and the rest lacks a known reason. That table furnishes V, J and clone size, whereas the DNA furnished D and trimming. The sample data list about 200,000 clones, and around 82% of these were observed just once. 13% of the sample lies in the top ten.

Of note for this clone: Its cognate antigen has yet to be identified. No qualities accompany the bases; no much larger clone lies one base away.

Including the terminal cysteine and phenylalanine, the CDR3 comprises 13 residues. Solely the CDR3 DNA is kept, with 39 bases framed from the first base. The germline V gene (reference sequence) yields LNHNV for CDR1 and YYDKDF for CDR2. V trim: 3 bases; J trim: 6 bases; unmatched bases: 2. The sequence links TRBV15 to TRBJ2-1; a stretch of 7 junction bases matches TRBD1. The receptor's source is a human donor in a cohort sampled during active COVID-19. The sequenced sample consisted of peripheral blood. The CDR3 region reads CATSRDRPNEQFF. The DNA sequence is as follows: TGTGCCACCAGCAGGGACAGGCCCAATGAGCAGTTCTTC.